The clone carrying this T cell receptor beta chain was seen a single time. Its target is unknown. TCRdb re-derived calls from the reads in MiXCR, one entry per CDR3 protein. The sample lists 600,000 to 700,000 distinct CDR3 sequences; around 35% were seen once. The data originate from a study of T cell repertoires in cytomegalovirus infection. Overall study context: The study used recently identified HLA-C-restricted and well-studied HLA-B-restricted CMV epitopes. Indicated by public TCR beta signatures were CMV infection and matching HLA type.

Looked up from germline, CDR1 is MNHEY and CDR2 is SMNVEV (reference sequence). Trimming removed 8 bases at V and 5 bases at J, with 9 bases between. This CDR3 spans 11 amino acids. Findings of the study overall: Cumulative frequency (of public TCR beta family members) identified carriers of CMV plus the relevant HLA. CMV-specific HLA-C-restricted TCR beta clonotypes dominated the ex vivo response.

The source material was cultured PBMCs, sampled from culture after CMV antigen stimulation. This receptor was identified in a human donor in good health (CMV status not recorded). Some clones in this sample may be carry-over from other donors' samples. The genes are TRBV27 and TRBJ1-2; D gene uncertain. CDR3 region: CASPEGYGYTF. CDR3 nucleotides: TGTGCCAGCCCCGAGGGATATGGCTACACCTTC.